This paragraph covers one T cell receptor (beta chain) sequence. Per the original methods: Estimated nucleated cell counts came from reference gene primer amplification. Only in-frame clones appear in the TCRdb table, and some are missing; sequencing was by immunoSEQ multiplex PCR. That table gives V, J and clone size, and the DNA gave D and trimming. The repertoire holds roughly 80,000 clones, with about four fifths as singletons. This sample is part of a study of blood T cell repertoires in COVID-19. V gave up 0 bases and J gave up 6 bases; unmatched junction bases: 3. Germline assignment: CDR1 MGHRA and CDR2 YSYEKL. This CDR3 region has 16 residues.

The chain combines TRBV4-1 with TRBJ2-2, with TRBD2 matching over 11 bases. The receptor comes from a human donor in a cohort sampled during active COVID-19. Sequencing was carried out using peripheral blood. The CDR3 bases are TGCGCCAGCAGCCAAGACTGGACTAGCGGGTCCGGGGAGCTGTTTTTT. It translates to CASSQDWTSGSGELFF.